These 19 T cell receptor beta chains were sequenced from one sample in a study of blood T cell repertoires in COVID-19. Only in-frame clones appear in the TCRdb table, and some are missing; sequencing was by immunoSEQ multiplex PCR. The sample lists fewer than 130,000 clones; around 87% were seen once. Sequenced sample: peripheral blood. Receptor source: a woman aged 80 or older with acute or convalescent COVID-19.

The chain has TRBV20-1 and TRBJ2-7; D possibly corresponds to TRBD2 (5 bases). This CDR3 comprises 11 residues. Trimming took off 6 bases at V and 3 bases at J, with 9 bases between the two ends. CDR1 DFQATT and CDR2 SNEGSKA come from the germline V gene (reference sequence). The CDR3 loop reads CSALRGYEQYF. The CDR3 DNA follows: TGCAGTGCCCTTCGGGGCTACGAGCAGTACTTC.

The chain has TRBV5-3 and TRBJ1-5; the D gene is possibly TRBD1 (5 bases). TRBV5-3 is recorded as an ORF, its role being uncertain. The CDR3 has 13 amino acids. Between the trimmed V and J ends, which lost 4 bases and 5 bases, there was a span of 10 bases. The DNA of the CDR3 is TGTGCCAGAAGCGAACAGGTAGATCAGCCCCAGCATTTT. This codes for CARSEQVDQPQHF.

CDR3 region: CASSPLETINYGYTF. The CDR3 DNA follows: TGTGCCAGCAGCCCGCTAGAGACCATTAACTATGGCTACACCTTC. V gene TRBV9 combines with J gene TRBJ1-2, with no clear D. Germline lookup yields CDR1 SGDLS and CDR2 YYNGEE. The CDR3 spans 15 residues. V was pared by 4 bases and J by 1 base, with 14 bases between.

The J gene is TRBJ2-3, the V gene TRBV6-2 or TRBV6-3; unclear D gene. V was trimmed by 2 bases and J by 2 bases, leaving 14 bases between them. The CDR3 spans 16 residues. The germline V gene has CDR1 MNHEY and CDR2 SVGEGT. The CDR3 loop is CASSYAVTDFTDTQYF. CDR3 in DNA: TGTGCCAGCAGTTACGCCGTAACCGACTTCACAGATACGCAGTATTTT.

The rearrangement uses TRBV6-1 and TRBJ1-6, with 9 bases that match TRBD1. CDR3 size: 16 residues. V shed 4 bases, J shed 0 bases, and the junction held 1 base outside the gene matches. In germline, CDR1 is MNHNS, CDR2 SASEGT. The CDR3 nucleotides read TGTGCCAGCAGTGTGGGACAGGGCTCCTATAATTCACCCCTCCACTTT. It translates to CASSVGQGSYNSPLHF.

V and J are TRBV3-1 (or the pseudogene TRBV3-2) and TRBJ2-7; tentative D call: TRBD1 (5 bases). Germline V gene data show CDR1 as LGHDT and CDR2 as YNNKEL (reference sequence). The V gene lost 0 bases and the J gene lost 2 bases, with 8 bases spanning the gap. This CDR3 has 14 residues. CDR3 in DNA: TGTGCCAGCAGCCAAGATCAGGGCCCCTACGAGCAGTACTTC. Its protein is CASSQDQGPYEQYF.

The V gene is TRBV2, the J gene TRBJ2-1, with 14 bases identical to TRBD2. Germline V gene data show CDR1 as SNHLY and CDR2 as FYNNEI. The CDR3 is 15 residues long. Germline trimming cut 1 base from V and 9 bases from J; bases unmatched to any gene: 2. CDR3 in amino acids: CASSEGTSGGSEQFF. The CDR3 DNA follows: TGTGCCAGCAGTGAAGGGACTAGCGGGGGGTCTGAGCAGTTCTTC. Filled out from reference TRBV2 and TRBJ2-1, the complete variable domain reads EPEVTQTPSHQVTQMGQEVILRCVPISNHLYFYWYRQILGQKVEFLVSFYNNEISEKSEIFDDQFSVERPDGSNFTLKIRSTKLEDSAMYFCASSEGTSGGSEQFFGPGTRLTVL.

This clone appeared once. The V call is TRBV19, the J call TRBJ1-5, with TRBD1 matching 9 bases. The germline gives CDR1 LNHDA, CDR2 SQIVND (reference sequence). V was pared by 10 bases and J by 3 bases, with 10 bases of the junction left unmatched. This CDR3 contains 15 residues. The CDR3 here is CATKGTGTYNQPQHF. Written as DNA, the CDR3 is TGTGCCACCAAAGGGACAGGGACTTACAATCAGCCCCAGCATTTT.

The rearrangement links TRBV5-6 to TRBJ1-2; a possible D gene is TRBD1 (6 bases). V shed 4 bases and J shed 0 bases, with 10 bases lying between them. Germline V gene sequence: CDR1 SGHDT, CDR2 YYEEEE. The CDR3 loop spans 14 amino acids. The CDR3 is CASSKDRSNYGYTF. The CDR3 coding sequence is TGTGCCAGCAGCAAGGACAGATCTAACTATGGCTACACCTTC.

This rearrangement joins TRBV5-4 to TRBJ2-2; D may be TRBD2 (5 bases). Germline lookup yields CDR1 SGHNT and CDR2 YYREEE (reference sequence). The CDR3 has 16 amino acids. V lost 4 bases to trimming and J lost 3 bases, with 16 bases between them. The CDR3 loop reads CASSPSAGADTGELFF. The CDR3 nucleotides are TGTGCCAGCAGCCCTTCGGCGGGCGCGGACACCGGGGAGCTGTTTTTT. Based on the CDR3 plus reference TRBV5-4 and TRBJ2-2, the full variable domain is ETGVTQSPTHLIKTRGQQVTLRCSSQSGHNTVSWYQQALGQGPQFIFQYYREEENGRGNFPPRFSGLQFPNYSSELNVNALELDDSALYLCASSPSAGADTGELFFGEGSRLTVL.

The CDR3 DNA reads TGTGCCAGCAGCTCCCTCGACAGGGGGGGGACTGAAGCTTTCTTT. This encodes CASSSLDRGGTEAFF. This sequence joins TRBV7-8 and TRBJ1-1, with 9 nucleotides matching TRBD1. This CDR3 is built from 15 residues. Losses at the gene ends were 4 bases for V and 5 bases for J; bases not matched to a gene: 8. Germline V CDR1 and CDR2: SGHVS, FQNEAQ.

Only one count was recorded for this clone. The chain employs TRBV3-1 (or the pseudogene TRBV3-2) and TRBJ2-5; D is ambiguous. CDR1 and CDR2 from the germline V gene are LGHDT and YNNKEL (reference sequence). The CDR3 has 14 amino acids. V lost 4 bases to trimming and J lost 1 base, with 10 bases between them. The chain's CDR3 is CASSPLVSQETQYF. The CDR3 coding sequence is TGTGCCAGCAGCCCTCTCGTCAGCCAAGAGACCCAGTACTTC.

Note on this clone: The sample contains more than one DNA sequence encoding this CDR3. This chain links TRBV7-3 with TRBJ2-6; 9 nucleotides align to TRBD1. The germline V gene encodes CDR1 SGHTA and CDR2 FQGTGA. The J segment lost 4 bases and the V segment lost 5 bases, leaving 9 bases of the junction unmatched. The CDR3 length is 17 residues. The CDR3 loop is CASSPGQGLSGANVLTF. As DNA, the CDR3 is TGTGCCAGCAGCCCGGGACAGGGATTATCCGGGGCCAACGTCCTGACTTTC.

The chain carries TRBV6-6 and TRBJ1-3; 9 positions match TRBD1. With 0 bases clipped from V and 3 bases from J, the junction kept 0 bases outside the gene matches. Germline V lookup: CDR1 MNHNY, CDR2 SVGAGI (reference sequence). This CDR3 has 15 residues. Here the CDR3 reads CASSYSTGGGNTIYF. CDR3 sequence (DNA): TGTGCCAGCAGTTACTCGACAGGGGGTGGAAACACCATATATTTT.

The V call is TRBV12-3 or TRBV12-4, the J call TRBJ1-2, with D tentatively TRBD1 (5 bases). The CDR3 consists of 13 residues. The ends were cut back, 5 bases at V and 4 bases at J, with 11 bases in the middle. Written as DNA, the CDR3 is TGTGCCAGCAGTCACGCCAGGGCCTATGGCTACACCTTC. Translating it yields CASSHARAYGYTF.

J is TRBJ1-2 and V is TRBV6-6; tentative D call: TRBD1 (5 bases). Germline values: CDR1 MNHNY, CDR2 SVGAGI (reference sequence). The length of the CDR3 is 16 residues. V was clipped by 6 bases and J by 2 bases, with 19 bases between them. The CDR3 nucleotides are TGTGCCAGCAGCCCCGCGGGGGGAAGGCCGAACTATGGCTACACCTTC. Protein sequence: CASSPAGGRPNYGYTF.

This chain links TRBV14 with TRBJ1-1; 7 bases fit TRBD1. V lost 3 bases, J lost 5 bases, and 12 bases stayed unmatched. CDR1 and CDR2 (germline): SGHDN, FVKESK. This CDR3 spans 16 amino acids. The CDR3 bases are TGTGCCAGCAGCCAGAGTCTCTACAGGGGAGGAACTGAAGCTTTCTTT. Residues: CASSQSLYRGGTEAFF.

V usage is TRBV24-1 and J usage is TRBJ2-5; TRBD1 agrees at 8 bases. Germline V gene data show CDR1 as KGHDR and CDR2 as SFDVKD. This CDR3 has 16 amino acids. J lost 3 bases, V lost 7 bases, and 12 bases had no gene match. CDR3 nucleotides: TGTGCCACCAGCGAATTACTCTGGACAGGGAAAGAGACCCAGTACTTC. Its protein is CATSELLWTGKETQYF.

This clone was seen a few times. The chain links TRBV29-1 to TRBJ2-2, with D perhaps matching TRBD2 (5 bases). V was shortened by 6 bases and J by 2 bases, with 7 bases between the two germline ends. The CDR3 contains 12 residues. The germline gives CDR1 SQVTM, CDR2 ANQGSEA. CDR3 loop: CSVGLNTGELFF. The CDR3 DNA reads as TGCAGCGTCGGACTCAACACCGGGGAGCTGTTTTTT.